This T cell receptor (gamma chain) was captured by sequencing in a study of human gamma delta and Vdelta1 T cells. Worth noting for this clone: The antigen is undetermined.

Study-level findings and limits: Acute myeloid leukemia was reportedly broadly targeted by polyclonal Delta One T cells.

The CDR3 has 12 amino acids. The germline CDR1 and CDR2 sequences are VINAFY and YDVSNSKD. V lost 1 base to trimming and J lost 5 bases; unmatched junction nucleotides: 2. TCRdb re-called the PCR reads through CATT. This table has a few thousand gamma-chain clones, under 35% appearing once. This chain joins TRGV5 and TRGJ1 or TRGJ2. Sequenced sample: Vdelta1 gamma-delta T cells from blood grown in culture (DOT cells). The source is a human donor in good health. The CDR3 sequence: CATWDRHYKKLF. CDR3 nucleotides: TGTGCCACCTGGGACAGACATTATAAGAAACTCTTT.